The clone carrying this T cell receptor beta chain was found many times. Its antigen remains unidentified. This specimen comes from a study of breast tumors, draining lymph nodes, adjacent tissues. Study-level results: Luminal-like breast cancer showed significantly greater tumor-nontumor repertoire similarity than basal-like breast cancer did. Tumors had less TCR diversity than lymph nodes, more than nontumor tissue.

TCRdb called the multiplex PCR reads again in MiXCR, with one record for every CDR3 protein. The sample includes approximately 250,000 distinct CDR3 sequences, less than 35% of them seen just once. The V gene's germline CDR1 is MNHNY and CDR2 SVGAGI (reference sequence). Trimming took 0 bases from V and 5 from J, leaving 3 bases between them. The CDR3 totals 12 residues. Axillary draining lymph nodes of breast cancer patients supplied the node samples. The chain joins TRBV6-6 to TRBJ2-3; D gene unclear. The TCR was taken from a female donor with breast cancer. Some clones in this sample may be carry-over from other donors' samples. The sample comprised axillary lymph node tissue. The CDR3 DNA follows: TGTGCCAGCAGTTACTCCGGAGATACGCAGTATTTT. Protein product: CASSYSGDTQYF.